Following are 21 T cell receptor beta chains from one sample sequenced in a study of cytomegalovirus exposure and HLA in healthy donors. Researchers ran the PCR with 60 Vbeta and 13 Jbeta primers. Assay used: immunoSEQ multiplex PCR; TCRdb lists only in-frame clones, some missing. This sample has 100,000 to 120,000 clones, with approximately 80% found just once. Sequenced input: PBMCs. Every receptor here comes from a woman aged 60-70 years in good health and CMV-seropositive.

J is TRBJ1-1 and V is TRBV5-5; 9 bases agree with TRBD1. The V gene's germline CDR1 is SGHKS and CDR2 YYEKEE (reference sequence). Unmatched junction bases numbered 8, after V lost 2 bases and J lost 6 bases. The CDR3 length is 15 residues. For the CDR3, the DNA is TGTGCCAGCAGCTTAGAGGGGACAGGGTACCCTGAAGCTTTCTTT. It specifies CASSLEGTGYPEAFF.

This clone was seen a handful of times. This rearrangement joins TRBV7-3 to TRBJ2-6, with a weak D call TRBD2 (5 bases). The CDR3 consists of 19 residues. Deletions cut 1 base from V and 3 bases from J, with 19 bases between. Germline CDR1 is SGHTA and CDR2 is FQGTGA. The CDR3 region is CASSLSPRGRSSGANVLTF. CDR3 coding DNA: TGTGCCAGCAGCTTAAGTCCCCGAGGGCGGTCTAGTGGGGCCAACGTCCTGACTTTC. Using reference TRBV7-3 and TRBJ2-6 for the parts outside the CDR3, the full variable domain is GAGVSQTPSNKVTEKGKYVELRCDPISGHTALYWYRQSLGQGPEFLIYFQGTGAADDSGLPNDRFFAVRPEGSVSTLKIQRTERGDSAVYLCASSLSPRGRSSGANVLTFGAGSRLTVL.

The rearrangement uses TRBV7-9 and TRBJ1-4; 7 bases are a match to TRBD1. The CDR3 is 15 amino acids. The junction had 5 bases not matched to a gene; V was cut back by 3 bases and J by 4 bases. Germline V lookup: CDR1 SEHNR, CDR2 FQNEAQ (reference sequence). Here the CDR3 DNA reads TGTGCCAGCAGCTTCGGGACAGCCTTTAATGAAAAACTGTTTTTT. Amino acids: CASSFGTAFNEKLFF.

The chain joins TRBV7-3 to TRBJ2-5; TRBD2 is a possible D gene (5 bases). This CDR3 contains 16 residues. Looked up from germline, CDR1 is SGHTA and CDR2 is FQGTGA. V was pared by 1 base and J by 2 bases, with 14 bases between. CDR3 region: CASSLSPSPGQETQYF. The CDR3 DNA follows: TGTGCCAGCAGCTTAAGTCCTAGCCCGGGGCAAGAGACCCAGTACTTC.

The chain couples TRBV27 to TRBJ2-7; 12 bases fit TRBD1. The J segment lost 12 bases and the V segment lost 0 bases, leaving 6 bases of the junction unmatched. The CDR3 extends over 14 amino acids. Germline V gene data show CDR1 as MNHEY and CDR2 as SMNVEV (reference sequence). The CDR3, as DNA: TGTGCCAGCAGTTTATCGGGGACAGGGGGCGTTCTGTACTTC. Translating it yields CASSLSGTGGVLYF.

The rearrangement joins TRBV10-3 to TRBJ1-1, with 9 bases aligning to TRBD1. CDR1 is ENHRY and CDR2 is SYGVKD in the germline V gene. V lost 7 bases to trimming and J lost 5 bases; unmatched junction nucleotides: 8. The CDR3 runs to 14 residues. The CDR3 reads CAITPDRGITEAFF. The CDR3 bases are TGTGCCATCACCCCAGACAGGGGGATAACTGAAGCTTTCTTT.

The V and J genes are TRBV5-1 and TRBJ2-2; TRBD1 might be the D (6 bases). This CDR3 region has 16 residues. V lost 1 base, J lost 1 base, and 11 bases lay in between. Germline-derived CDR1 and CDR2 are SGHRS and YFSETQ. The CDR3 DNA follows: TGCGCCAGCAGCTTGCTGGGGACACAGAACACCGGGGAGCTGTTTTTT. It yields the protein CASSLLGTQNTGELFF. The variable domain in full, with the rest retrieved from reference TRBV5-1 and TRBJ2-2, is KAGVTQTPRYLIKTRGQQVTLSCSPISGHRSVSWYQQTPGQGLQFLFEYFSETQRNKGNFPGRFSGRQFSNSRSEMNVSTLELGDSALYLCASSLLGTQNTGELFFGEGSRLTVL.

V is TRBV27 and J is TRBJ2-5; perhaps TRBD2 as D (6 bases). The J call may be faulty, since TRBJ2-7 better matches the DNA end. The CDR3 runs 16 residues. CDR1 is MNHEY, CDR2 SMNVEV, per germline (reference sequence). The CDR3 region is CASGTSALGGSYEQYF. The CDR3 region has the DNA TGTGCCAGCGGGACTTCCGCCCTCGGTGGCTCCTACGAGCAGTACTTC.

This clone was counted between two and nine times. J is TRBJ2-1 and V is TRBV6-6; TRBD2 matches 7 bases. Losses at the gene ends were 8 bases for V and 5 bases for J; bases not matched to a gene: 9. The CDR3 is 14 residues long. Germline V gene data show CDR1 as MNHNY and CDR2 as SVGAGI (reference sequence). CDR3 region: CASHGGSSHNEQFF. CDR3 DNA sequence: TGTGCCAGCCATGGCGGGAGTTCTCACAATGAGCAGTTCTTC.

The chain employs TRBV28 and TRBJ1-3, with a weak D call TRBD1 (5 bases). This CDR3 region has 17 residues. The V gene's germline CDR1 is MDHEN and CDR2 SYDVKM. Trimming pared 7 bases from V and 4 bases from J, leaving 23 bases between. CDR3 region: CASNSRQPGYGGNTIYF. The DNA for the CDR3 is TGTGCCAGCAATTCCAGACAGCCTGGTTATGGAGGAAACACCATATATTTT.

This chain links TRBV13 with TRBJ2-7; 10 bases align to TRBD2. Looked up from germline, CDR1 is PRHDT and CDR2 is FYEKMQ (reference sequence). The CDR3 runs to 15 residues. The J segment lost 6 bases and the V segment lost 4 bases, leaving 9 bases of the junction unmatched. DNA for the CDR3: TGTGCCAGCAGCTCCCGGGGGCTAGCGGGAGTCGAGCAGTACTTC. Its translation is CASSSRGLAGVEQYF.

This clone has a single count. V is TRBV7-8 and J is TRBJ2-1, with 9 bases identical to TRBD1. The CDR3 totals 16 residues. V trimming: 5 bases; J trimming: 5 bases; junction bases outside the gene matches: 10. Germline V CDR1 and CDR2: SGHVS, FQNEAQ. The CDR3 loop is CASSGDRGEINNEQFF. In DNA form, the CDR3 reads TGTGCCAGCAGCGGAGACAGGGGGGAGATTAACAATGAGCAGTTCTTC.

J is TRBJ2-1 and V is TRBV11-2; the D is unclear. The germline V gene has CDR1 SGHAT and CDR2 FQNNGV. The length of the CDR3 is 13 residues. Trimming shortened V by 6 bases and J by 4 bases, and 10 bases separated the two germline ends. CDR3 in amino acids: CASRRVGYNEQFF. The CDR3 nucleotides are TGTGCCAGCAGGCGAGTCGGGTACAATGAGCAGTTCTTC.

The chain's CDR3 is CASRDTTSYEQYF. The CDR3, as DNA: TGTGCCAGCCGAGACACCACCTCCTACGAGCAGTACTTC. The genes are TRBV5-4 and TRBJ2-7, with D unresolved. Trimming left V 7 bases short and J 0 bases short, with 11 bases between. This CDR3 is 13 amino acids long. Per germline, CDR1 SGHNT and CDR2 YYREEE (reference sequence).

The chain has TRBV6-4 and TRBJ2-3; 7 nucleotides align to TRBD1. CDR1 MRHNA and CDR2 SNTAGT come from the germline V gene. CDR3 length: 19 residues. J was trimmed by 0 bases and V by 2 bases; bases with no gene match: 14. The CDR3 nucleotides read TGTGCCAGCAGTGACCACAGGGGCCGGTTTCAACCTAGCACAGATACGCAGTATTTT. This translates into CASSDHRGRFQPSTDTQYF.

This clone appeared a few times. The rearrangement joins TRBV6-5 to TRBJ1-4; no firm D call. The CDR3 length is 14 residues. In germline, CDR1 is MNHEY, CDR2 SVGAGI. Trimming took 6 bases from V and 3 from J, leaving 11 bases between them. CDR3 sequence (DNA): TGTGCCAGCAGCATATTGGGCTCTAATGAAAAACTGTTTTTT. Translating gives CASSILGSNEKLFF.

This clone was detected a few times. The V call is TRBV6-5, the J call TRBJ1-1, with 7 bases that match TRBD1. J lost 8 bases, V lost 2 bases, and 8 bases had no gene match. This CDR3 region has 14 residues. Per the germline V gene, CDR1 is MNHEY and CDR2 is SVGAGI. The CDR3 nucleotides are TGTGCCAGCAGTTACAGGGGGCGGGCATCAGAAGCTTTCTTT. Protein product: CASSYRGRASEAFF.

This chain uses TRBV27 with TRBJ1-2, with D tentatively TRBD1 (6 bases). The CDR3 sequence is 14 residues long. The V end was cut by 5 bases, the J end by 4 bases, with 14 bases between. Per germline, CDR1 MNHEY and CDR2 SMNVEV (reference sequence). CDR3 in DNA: TGTGCCAGCAGTATAACAGGGTTGGGCTATGGCTACACCTTC. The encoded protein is CASSITGLGYGYTF.

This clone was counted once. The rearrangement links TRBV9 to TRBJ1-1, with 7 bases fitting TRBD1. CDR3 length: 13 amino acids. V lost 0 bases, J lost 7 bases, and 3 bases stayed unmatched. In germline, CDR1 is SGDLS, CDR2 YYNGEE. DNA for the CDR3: TGTGCCAGCAGCGTAGGGACAGGTAATGAAGCTTTCTTT. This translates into CASSVGTGNEAFF.

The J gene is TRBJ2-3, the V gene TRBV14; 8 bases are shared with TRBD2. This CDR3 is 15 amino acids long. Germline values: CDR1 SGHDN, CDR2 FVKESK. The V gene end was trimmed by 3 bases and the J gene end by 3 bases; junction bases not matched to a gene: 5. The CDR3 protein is CASSHLQRETDTQYF. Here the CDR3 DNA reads TGTGCCAGCAGCCATCTCCAGCGGGAGACAGATACGCAGTATTTT. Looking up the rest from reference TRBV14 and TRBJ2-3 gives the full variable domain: EAGVTQFPSHSVIEKGQTVTLRCDPISGHDNLYWYRRVMGKEIKFLLHFVKESKQDESGMPNNRFLAERTGGTYSTLKVQPAELEDSGVYFCASSHLQRETDTQYFGPGTRLTVL.

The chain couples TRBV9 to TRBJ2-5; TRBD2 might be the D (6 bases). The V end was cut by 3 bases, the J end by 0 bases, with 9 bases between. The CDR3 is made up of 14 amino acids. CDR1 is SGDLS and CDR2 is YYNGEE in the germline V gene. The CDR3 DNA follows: TGTGCCAGCAGCGGGGGACTGTACCAAGAGACCCAGTACTTC. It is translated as CASSGGLYQETQYF.